What follows are 3 T cell receptor beta chains derived from one specimen sequenced in a study of vaccination and CD4 T cells after COVID-19. The Oncomine TCR Beta short-read assay was what sequenced the DNA obtained from cultured CD4+ T cells. From the PCR reads, TCRdb called clonotypes with MiXCR, one entry per CDR3 protein. The sample yields approximately 18,000 distinct CDR3 sequences, around 60% seen once. The antigens these receptors bind are not known. Treatment given: 10-day PBMC culture with coronavirus spike peptide pools or control peptides (ViraFEST assay). Sequencing was carried out using CD4+ T cells from blood, cultured in vitro. Receptors originate from a human donor who had recovered from COVID-19.

The chain is built from TRBV27 and TRBJ2-2; D remains unclear. Trimming left V 2 bases short and J 4 bases short, with 8 bases between. The CDR3 has 14 residues. Germline CDR1 reads MNHEY; CDR2 reads SMNVEV (reference sequence). The CDR3 region has the DNA TGTGCCAGCAGTTTACGACTGTTCACCGGGGAGCTGTTTTTT. Protein product: CASSLRLFTGELFF.

This clonotype was counted only a few times. This chain uses TRBV15 with TRBJ2-5; D is ambiguous. Trimming stripped 1 base from V and 2 bases from J, with 17 bases between. This CDR3 contains 17 residues. Germline values: CDR1 LNHNV, CDR2 YYDKDF (reference sequence). The chain's CDR3 is CATSRGLPPQKQETQYF. The CDR3, as DNA: TGTGCCACCAGCAGAGGCCTCCCGCCTCAGAAACAAGAGACCCAGTACTTC.

The chain carries TRBV20-1 and TRBJ2-1; no clear D. Germline V lookup: CDR1 DFQATT, CDR2 SNEGSKA (reference sequence). The length of the CDR3 is 19 residues. Between the trimmed V and J ends, which lost 0 bases and 0 bases, there was a span of 21 bases. CDR3 sequence reads: CSARDLQRPGAFSYNEQFF. CDR3 bases: TGCAGTGCTAGAGATCTTCAAAGGCCCGGAGCTTTCTCCTACAATGAGCAGTTCTTC.